Below, 2 T cell receptor beta chains from the same sample are listed, as sequenced in a study of long-term antiretroviral therapy in people with HIV. The libraries were made with immunoSEQ v3.0 at survey level. Profiling relied on immunoSEQ multiplex PCR, and the TCRdb table lists in-frame clones only, not all of them. Of about 25,000 clones listed, approximately 79% are singletons. The specimen comprised unsorted PBMCs, sampled 2.1 years after starting antiretroviral therapy. The source is a man aged 30 to 45 with HIV.

This chain joins TRBV19 and TRBJ2-4; no clear D gene. In germline, CDR1 is LNHDA, CDR2 SQIVND (reference sequence). Trimming cost V 7 bases and J 4 bases, with 14 bases left between them. The CDR3 has 14 residues. CDR3 nucleotides: TGTGCCAGTATCCCAGGTGGGGTTAAAAACATTCAGTACTTC. This sequence encodes CASIPGGVKNIQYF.

J is TRBJ2-2 and V is TRBV29-1; D is unclear. Trimming took 1 base from V and 1 from J, leaving 4 bases between them. Germline CDR1 SQVTM, CDR2 ANQGSEA. The CDR3 sequence is 13 residues long. This CDR3 is CSVEVMNTGELFF. CDR3 sequence (DNA): TGCAGCGTTGAAGTTATGAACACCGGGGAGCTGTTTTTT.